This TCR beta chain was obtained from a study of cytomegalovirus exposure and HLA in healthy donors. Study-wide results and caveats: The study listed approximately 160 cytomegalovirus-associated TCR beta chains. CMV antigen specificity of a few CMV-associated chains was confirmed in vitro. Most TCR sequences were seen very rarely across donors, but some public TCRs occurred in many.

Worth noting for this clone: The antigen is undetermined.

Clones were sequenced by immunoSEQ multiplex PCR, and TCRdb holds only the in-frame ones, with some missing. The sample has 120,000 or so clones; nearly 90% are singletons. CDR3 size: 16 residues. With 0 bases removed from V and 1 base from J, the gap between germline ends came to 7 bases. Germline CDR1 and CDR2: LGHNA and YSLEER. This chain joins TRBV4-3 and TRBJ2-6, with D perhaps matching TRBD1 (6 bases). The sequence was obtained from a woman between 18 and 29 years old in good health and CMV-seronegative. Sequencing used PBMCs. CDR3 protein: CASSQETGSGANVLTF. As DNA, the CDR3 is TGCGCCAGCAGCCAAGAAACAGGGTCTGGGGCCAACGTCCTGACTTTC.